The present entry profiles one T cell receptor (beta chain) with its context. The data stem from a study of control samples from healthy donors and cancer patients. Some clones are missing from TCRdb's copy, which holds only in-frame ones; the method was immunoSEQ multiplex PCR. The sample includes some 28,000 clones, about 87% of them seen just once. The CDR3 is 13 residues long. The V end lost 5 bases, the J end lost 6 bases, and 13 bases lay between the germline ends. Germline CDR1 is MDHEN and CDR2 is SYDVKM. Source material: PBMCs. The clonotype originates from a woman aged 40-49 years with lung cancer. The J gene is TRBJ1-2, the V gene TRBV28, with TRBD1 as a possible D gene (6 bases). CDR3 amino acids: CASSQTGPNGYTF. For the CDR3, the DNA is TGTGCCAGCAGTCAAACAGGGCCCAATGGCTACACCTTC.